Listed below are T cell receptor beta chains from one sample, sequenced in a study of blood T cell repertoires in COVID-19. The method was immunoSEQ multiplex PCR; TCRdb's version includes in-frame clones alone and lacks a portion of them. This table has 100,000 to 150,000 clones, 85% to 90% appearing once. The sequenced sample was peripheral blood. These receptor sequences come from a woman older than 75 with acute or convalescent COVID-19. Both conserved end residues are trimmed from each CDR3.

cdr3_aa: SASPLAGEQETQY
j_call: TRBJ2-5
cdr3_length: 13
v_call: TRBV20-1

cdr3_aa: ASVGGVTEAF
j_call: TRBJ1-1
cdr3_length: 10
v_call: TRBV7-9

cdr3_aa: ASSVDPGTGGYGYT
j_call: TRBJ1-2
cdr3_length: 14
v_call: TRBV9

cdr3_aa: ASSPWDRVKETQY
j_call: TRBJ2-5
cdr3_length: 13
v_call: TRBV27

cdr3_aa: ASSLGTLTSTDTQY
j_call: TRBJ2-3
cdr3_length: 14
v_call: TRBV5-1

cdr3_aa: ASSLPLAVGETQY
j_call: TRBJ2-5
cdr3_length: 13
v_call: TRBV7-2

cdr3_aa: ASSPQGGSTDTQY
j_call: TRBJ2-3
cdr3_length: 13
v_call: TRBV5-6

cdr3_aa: ASSQGQLSGTEAF
j_call: TRBJ1-1
cdr3_length: 13
v_call: TRBV4-3

cdr3_aa: AAQRGAEETQY
j_call: TRBJ2-5
cdr3_length: 11
v_call: TRBV25-1

cdr3_aa: ASSSGQRTYNEQF
j_call: TRBJ2-1
cdr3_length: 13
v_call: TRBV5-8

cdr3_aa: ASGTRGHSNTEAF
j_call: TRBJ1-1
cdr3_length: 13
v_call: TRBV6-5

cdr3_aa: ATSRRTGQGREKLF
j_call: TRBJ1-4
cdr3_length: 14
v_call: TRBV15

cdr3_aa: SVRPGDNYGYT
j_call: TRBJ1-2
cdr3_length: 11
v_call: TRBV29-1

cdr3_aa: ASSSGQGSYT
j_call: TRBJ1-2
cdr3_length: 10
v_call: TRBV12-3/TRBV12-4

cdr3_aa: ASSPITGGYSNQPQH
j_call: TRBJ1-5
cdr3_length: 15
v_call: TRBV6-6

cdr3_aa: ASSQGQVSNQPQH
j_call: TRBJ1-5
cdr3_length: 13
v_call: TRBV4-1

cdr3_aa: ASSRDPTGVQANVLT
j_call: TRBJ2-6
cdr3_length: 15
v_call: TRBV18

cdr3_aa: ASSPVTGFNTEAF
j_call: TRBJ1-1
cdr3_length: 13
v_call: TRBV18

cdr3_aa: ASSSTRVLSSYEQY
j_call: TRBJ2-7
cdr3_length: 14
v_call: TRBV6-2/TRBV6-3

cdr3_aa: ATSRDQTGYTEAF
j_call: TRBJ1-1
cdr3_length: 13
v_call: TRBV15

cdr3_aa: ASSSGQRFMNTEAF
j_call: TRBJ1-1
cdr3_length: 14
v_call: TRBV7-2

cdr3_aa: ASSLPGQRYEQY
j_call: TRBJ2-7
cdr3_length: 12
v_call: TRBV7-9

cdr3_aa: ASTGQRNQPQH
j_call: TRBJ1-5
cdr3_length: 11
v_call: TRBV2

cdr3_aa: ASSPGGSGYGYT
j_call: TRBJ1-2
cdr3_length: 12
v_call: TRBV5-1

cdr3_aa: ASSVLSTDTQY
j_call: TRBJ2-3
cdr3_length: 11
v_call: TRBV2

cdr3_aa: ASSSLTSGGARDTQY
j_call: TRBJ2-3
cdr3_length: 15
v_call: TRBV5-5

cdr3_aa: ASSLEPGLRQPQH
j_call: TRBJ1-5
cdr3_length: 13
v_call: TRBV5-5

cdr3_aa: AISLGQGLTEQY
j_call: TRBJ2-7
cdr3_length: 12
v_call: TRBV10-3

cdr3_aa: ASSIGQPPAF
j_call: TRBJ1-1
cdr3_length: 10
v_call: TRBV5-8

cdr3_aa: ASSRGRGWSTEAF
j_call: TRBJ1-1
cdr3_length: 13
v_call: TRBV19

cdr3_aa: ASSLAGGGSYNEQF
j_call: TRBJ2-1
cdr3_length: 14
v_call: TRBV7-2

cdr3_aa: ASSPGQAGTDTQY
j_call: TRBJ2-3
cdr3_length: 13
v_call: TRBV5-1

cdr3_aa: ASSPEGNGNTIY
j_call: TRBJ1-3
cdr3_length: 12
v_call: TRBV7-3

cdr3_aa: AISENSYGYT
j_call: TRBJ1-2
cdr3_length: 10
v_call: TRBV10-3

cdr3_aa: ASSYKTSGAGQTQY
j_call: TRBJ2-5
cdr3_length: 14
v_call: TRBV14

cdr3_aa: ASSYEALNTEAF
j_call: TRBJ1-1
cdr3_length: 12
v_call: TRBV6-6

cdr3_aa: ASSPRWGGTEAF
j_call: TRBJ1-1
cdr3_length: 12
v_call: TRBV7-9

cdr3_aa: ASSLMTDNTEAF
j_call: TRBJ1-1
cdr3_length: 12
v_call: TRBV4-3

cdr3_aa: ASSLRGNNEQF
j_call: TRBJ2-1
cdr3_length: 11
v_call: TRBV5-6

cdr3_aa: ASSMWGTYLH
j_call: TRBJ1-6
cdr3_length: 10
v_call: TRBV19

cdr3_aa: ASSTRGSSSPLH
j_call: TRBJ1-6
cdr3_length: 12
v_call: TRBV3-1/TRBV3-2

cdr3_aa: ASLRWTEAF
j_call: TRBJ1-1
cdr3_length: 9
v_call: TRBV19

cdr3_aa: ASSPRLSGANVLT
j_call: TRBJ2-6
cdr3_length: 13
v_call: TRBV27

cdr3_aa: ASSQGGTANYGYT
j_call: TRBJ1-2
cdr3_length: 13
v_call: TRBV4-1